This T cell receptor (beta chain) is from a study of blood T cell repertoires in COVID-19. About the research overall: Samples came from the United States, Italy and Spain, spanning acute and convalescent COVID-19.

Germline CDR1 is LNHDA and CDR2 is SQIVND (reference sequence). The CDR3 contains 14 residues. Germline trimming cut 4 bases from V and 8 bases from J; bases unmatched to any gene: 4. Assay used: immunoSEQ multiplex PCR; TCRdb lists only in-frame clones, some missing. This sample has roughly 100,000 clones, with about nine tenths found just once. The sequence came from a woman aged 50 to 60 with COVID-19, enrolled during active disease. This chain links TRBV19 with TRBJ1-4, with TRBD1 matching over 10 bases. What was sequenced was peripheral blood. CDR3 DNA: TGTGCCAGTAGTAGGGACAGGGGCCGAGAAAAACTGTTTTTT. Protein: CASSRDRGREKLFF.